This T cell receptor beta chain was documented in a study of graft-versus-host responses after intestinal transplantation. Study information: Isolated intestinal, liver-intestinal, or multivisceral transplants had been given to the recipients. For two to three years after anti-thymocyte globulin induction, all recipients took tacrolimus and steroids.

This clone showed up just once. The table came from immunoSEQ multiplex PCR; TCRdb's copy has only in-frame clones and leaves some out. The sample records 6,800 or so clones, 25% to 40% being singletons. Co-plating was performed using 200,000 CFSE-labeled responder cells and 200,000 irradiated, violet-dye-labeled stimulator cells. The sample in question was alloreactive CD8+ T cells from a mixed lymphocyte reaction culture, obtained before transplantation. Subset reported: CFSE-low proliferating T cells sorted from approximately six-day pre-transplant mixed lymphocyte reaction (GvH or HvG direction). This TCR derives from a human patient who was an organ donor for intestinal transplantation.

CDR3 amino acids: CASSERQGVDEQYF. In DNA, the CDR3 is TGTGCCAGCAGTGAAAGACAGGGGGTCGACGAGCAGTACTTC. The rearrangement links TRBV6-5 to TRBJ2-7, with 9 bases aligning to TRBD1. The CDR3 runs to 14 residues. The J segment lost 5 bases and the V segment lost 5 bases, leaving 7 bases of the junction unmatched. The germline V gene has CDR1 MNHEY and CDR2 SVGAGI.